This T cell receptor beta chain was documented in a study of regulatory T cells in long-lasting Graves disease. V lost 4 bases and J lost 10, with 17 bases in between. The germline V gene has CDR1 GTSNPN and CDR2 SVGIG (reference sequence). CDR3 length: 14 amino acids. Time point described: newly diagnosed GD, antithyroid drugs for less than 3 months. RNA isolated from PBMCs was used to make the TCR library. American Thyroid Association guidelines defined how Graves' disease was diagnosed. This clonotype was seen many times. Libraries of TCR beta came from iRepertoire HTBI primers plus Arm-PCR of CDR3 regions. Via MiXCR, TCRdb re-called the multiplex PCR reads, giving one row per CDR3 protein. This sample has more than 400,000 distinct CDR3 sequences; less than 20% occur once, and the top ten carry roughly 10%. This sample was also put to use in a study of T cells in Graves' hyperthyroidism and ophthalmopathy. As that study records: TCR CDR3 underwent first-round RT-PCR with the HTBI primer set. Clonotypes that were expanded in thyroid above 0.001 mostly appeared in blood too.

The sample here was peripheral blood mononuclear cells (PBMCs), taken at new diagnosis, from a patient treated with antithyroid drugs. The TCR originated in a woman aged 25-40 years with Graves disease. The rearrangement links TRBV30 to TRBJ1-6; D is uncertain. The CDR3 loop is CAWKGGDEKSPLHF. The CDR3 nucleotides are TGTGCCTGGAAAGGAGGAGATGAGAAATCACCCCTCCACTTT.